This is a list of T cell receptor beta chains from one sample in a study of blood T cell repertoires in COVID-19. Data came from immunoSEQ multiplex PCR; TCRdb stores just in-frame clones and leaves some out. The sample holds under 300,000 clones, over 80% seen once. Sequencing was carried out using peripheral blood. These receptors all come from a man in his thirties or forties who had recovered from COVID-19. CDR3s include the opening cysteine and the closing phenylalanine or tryptophan. Fields, in order: J gene, clone size, D gene, V gene, CDR3 protein, CDR3 DNA. A D gene is named only where the DNA matches it firmly. Size is stated for part of the rows, as once, few or many counts, or as a class when the clone is expanded.

TRBJ2-1 - TRBD2 TRBV28 CASSLRLAGDFNEQFF TGTGCCAGCAGTTTAAGACTAGCGGGGGACTTTAATGAGCAGTTCTTC
TRBJ2-2 - TRBD2 TRBV11-2 CASSLERQRGESTGELFF TGTGCCAGCAGCTTAGAAAGGCAGCGGGGGGAGTCCACCGGGGAGCTGTTTTTT
TRBJ2-5 - - TRBV2 CASSGQVRGTQYF TGTGCCAGCAGTGGGCAGGTTCGTGGGACCCAGTACTTC
TRBJ1-4 once TRBD1 TRBV28 CASSIGDRAEKLFF TGTGCCAGCAGCATAGGGGACAGGGCAGAAAAACTGTTTTTT
TRBJ1-1 - - TRBV11-3 CASSFGEGEAFF TGTGCCAGCAGCTTCGGCGAGGGCGAAGCTTTCTTT
TRBJ1-1 - TRBD1 TRBV11-3 CASQGENTEAFF TGTGCCAGCCAGGGGGAGAACACTGAAGCTTTCTTT
TRBJ1-1 - - TRBV7-2 CASSLAGQTGTEAFF TGTGCCAGCAGCTTAGCTGGACAGACAGGCACTGAAGCTTTCTTT
TRBJ1-5 - - TRBV10-3 CAIAEDSNQPQHF TGTGCCATCGCGGAAGACTCAAATCAGCCCCAGCATTTT
TRBJ1-1 - TRBD1 TRBV10-2 CASRVQGPNTEAFF TGCGCCAGCAGAGTACAGGGGCCGAACACTGAAGCTTTCTTT
TRBJ1-5 - - TRBV28 CASIKALQNQPQHF TGTGCCAGCATCAAAGCCCTCCAAAATCAGCCCCAGCATTTT
TRBJ2-3 - TRBD1 TRBV5-1 CASSPIRGLGTDTQYF TGCGCCAGCAGCCCGATCAGGGGGCTTGGCACAGATACGCAGTATTTT
TRBJ1-5 - - TRBV4-1 CASSQVGGKQPQHF TGCGCCAGCAGCCAAGTGGGGGGAAAGCAGCCCCAGCATTTT
TRBJ2-4 - TRBD2 TRBV4-1 CASSQDMVAGLKNIQYF TGCGCCAGCAGCCAAGATATGGTAGCGGGGCTAAAAAACATTCAGTACTTC
TRBJ2-7 - TRBD2 TRBV13 CASSLPGGSYEQYF TGTGCCAGCAGCCTGCCGGGGGGATCCTACGAGCAGTACTTC
TRBJ2-2 once - TRBV12-3/TRBV12-4 CASTITGTGELFF TGTGCCAGCACTATTACAGGGACCGGGGAGCTGTTTTTT
TRBJ2-2 few TRBD2 TRBV4-1 CASSPRTSGGTGELFF TGCGCCAGCAGCCCTCGGACTAGCGGGGGGACCGGGGAGCTGTTTTTT
TRBJ2-3 once TRBD1 TRBV20-1 CSASRTGLTDTQYF TGCAGTGCTAGTAGGACAGGACTCACAGATACGCAGTATTTT
TRBJ2-1 - - TRBV5-4 CASSTGQTISPQFF TGTGCCAGCAGCACTGGACAGACGATCTCCCCCCAGTTCTTC
TRBJ2-1 - TRBD1 TRBV2 CASSGRDSLDNEQFF TGTGCCAGCAGTGGCCGGGACAGTCTGGACAATGAGCAGTTCTTC
TRBJ2-5 - TRBD2 TRBV10-3 CAISGGAETQYF TGTGCCATCAGCGGGGGGGCAGAGACCCAGTACTTC
TRBJ1-1 - TRBD1 TRBV18 CASSPMGKGATEAFF TGTGCCAGCTCACCTATGGGAAAGGGGGCCACTGAAGCTTTCTTT
TRBJ1-1 - - TRBV7-9 CASSPPGMTTEAFF TGTGCCAGCAGCCCCCCAGGCATGACGACTGAAGCTTTCTTT
TRBJ2-3 - - TRBV28 CASSFRGAQYPDTQYF TGTGCCAGCAGTTTCAGGGGGGCCCAATACCCGGATACGCAGTATTTT
TRBJ1-1 - TRBD1 TRBV7-9 CASSLGGQGVTEAFF TGTGCCAGCAGCTTAGGGGGACAGGGGGTGACTGAAGCTTTCTTT
TRBJ1-1 - - TRBV20-1 CSAREASGAFF TGCAGTGCTAGGGAGGCCTCGGGGGCTTTCTTT
TRBJ2-3 - TRBD1 TRBV9 CASSVDQGATDTQYF TGTGCCAGCAGCGTAGATCAGGGGGCGACAGATACGCAGTATTTT
TRBJ2-5 - TRBD1 TRBV5-4 CASSIRQGGETQYF TGTGCCAGCAGCATAAGACAGGGCGGGGAGACCCAGTACTTC
TRBJ2-3 few TRBD2 TRBV11-1 CASSHSGSLQDTQYF TGTGCCAGCAGCCATAGCGGGTCACTCCAAGATACGCAGTATTTT
TRBJ1-1 - - TRBV30 CAWSNLQGNTEAFF TGTGCCTGGAGTAATCTACAGGGGAACACTGAAGCTTTCTTT
TRBJ1-2 - - TRBV5-5 CASSPRGSLGSYGYTF TGTGCCAGCAGCCCGCGGGGCAGTTTGGGCAGCTATGGCTACACCTTC
TRBJ1-5 - - TRBV7-3 CAKRRPSNQPQHF TGTGCGAAGAGGAGGCCTAGCAATCAGCCCCAGCATTTT
TRBJ2-7 - TRBD2 TRBV7-2 CASSLIRGEQGYF TGTGCCAGCAGCCTTATCCGGGGGGAGCAGGGGTACTTC
TRBJ1-6 - TRBD1 TRBV2 CASRALSTGAGNSPLHF TGTGCCAGCCGGGCCCTTTCTACAGGGGCGGGGAATTCACCCCTCCACTTT
TRBJ2-5 - - TRBV5-1 CASSRNGGEETQYF TGCGCCAGCAGCCGAAACGGGGGAGAAGAGACCCAGTACTTC
TRBJ2-5 - - TRBV7-3 CASSFTAGETQYF TGTGCCAGCAGCTTTACCGCCGGGGAGACCCAGTACTTC
TRBJ2-3 - TRBD2 TRBV18 CASSPRLAGGTDTQYF TGTGCCAGCTCACCCAGATTGGCGGGGGGCACAGATACGCAGTATTTT
TRBJ1-1 many TRBD1 TRBV3-1/TRBV3-2 CASSRGTEGSTEAFF TGTGCCAGCAGCCGGGGGACAGAGGGTAGCACTGAAGCTTTCTTT
TRBJ1-3 - - TRBV6-1 CASSDWGPGNTIYF TGTGCCAGCAGTGATTGGGGGCCGGGAAACACCATATATTTT
TRBJ1-6 few - TRBV7-9 CASSLSWGANNSPLHF TGTGCCAGCAGCTTATCGTGGGGAGCCAATAATTCACCCCTCCACTTT
TRBJ1-2 - - TRBV6-1 CASSEGQQSYGYTF TGTGCCAGCAGTGAAGGACAGCAGAGCTATGGCTACACCTTC
TRBJ2-3 - - TRBV5-1 CASSAGRGGGEDTQYF TGCGCCAGCAGCGCGGGGCGTGGCGGGGGCGAAGATACGCAGTATTTT
TRBJ1-1 - - TRBV4-2 CASSKGDARARTEAFF TGTGCCAGCAGCAAGGGGGATGCCAGGGCGAGGACTGAAGCTTTCTTT
TRBJ2-5 - - TRBV9 CASSVQGLPKETQYF TGTGCCAGCAGCGTCCAGGGACTCCCAAAAGAGACCCAGTACTTC
TRBJ1-5 - - TRBV3-1/TRBV3-2 CASSPFNQGQPQHF TGTGCCAGCAGCCCGTTTAACCAGGGTCAGCCCCAGCATTTT
TRBJ1-5 - - TRBV12-3/TRBV12-4 CASSLGGAQPQHF TGTGCCAGCAGCCTGGGAGGGGCTCAGCCCCAGCATTTT
TRBJ2-3 once - TRBV9 CASSVAGTLGTDTQYF TGTGCCAGCAGCGTAGCAGGTACCCTCGGCACAGATACGCAGTATTTT
TRBJ1-2 - TRBD1 TRBV7-2 CASSRPGQGEVGYTF TGTGCCAGCAGCCGCCCGGGACAGGGGGAGGTTGGCTACACCTTC
TRBJ2-7 - - TRBV2 CASSRAYEQYF TGTGCCAGCAGTAGAGCCTACGAGCAGTACTTC
TRBJ2-1 few TRBD2 TRBV6-1 CASSEETSGGNEQFF TGTGCCAGCAGTGAAGAGACTAGCGGGGGGAATGAGCAGTTCTTC
TRBJ2-5 - - TRBV19 CASSAGVETQYF TGTGCCAGTAGTGCAGGGGTTGAGACCCAGTACTTC
TRBJ2-1 - - TRBV5-4 CASRPGPGSYNEQFF TGTGCCAGCAGGCCCGGCCCGGGCTCCTACAATGAGCAGTTCTTC
TRBJ1-5 - - TRBV28 CASRAGPGNQPQHF TGTGCCAGCAGGGCAGGCCCCGGCAATCAGCCCCAGCATTTT
TRBJ1-3 once - TRBV2 CASIRSGGNTIYF TGTGCCAGCATCCGCAGCGGTGGAAACACCATATATTTT